Reported below is one TCR beta chain. What it binds is unknown. The V gene's germline CDR1 is LGHDT and CDR2 YNNKEL (reference sequence). CDR3 length: 18 amino acids. V shed 0 bases and J shed 6 bases, with 22 bases lying between them. Alongside a J-beta primer mix, a sample-barcoded 5' primer served in a second PCR lasting about 6 to 12 cycles. All cDNA molecules were each tagged by a template-switch adaptor with 12 random nucleotides. TCRdb ran MiXCR on the 5' RACE reads and lists one entry per CDR3 protein. The table lists about 1 million distinct CDR3 sequences, 40% to 55% of them singletons. The data stem from a study of blood T cells in healthy people across ages. In terms of origin and age, donors were healthy Caucasian individuals from Russia aged roughly 6 to 95. Study-level points and caveats: The percentage of naive T cells correlated strongly with TCR beta diversity. Long-lived donors carried more naive CD4+ cells and greater diversity than aged donors.

The receptor was isolated from a woman in her sixties in good health. The chain employs TRBV3-1 and TRBJ2-3, with D perhaps matching TRBD2 (5 bases). The source material was blood. The CDR3 DNA reads TGTGCCAGCAGCCAAGAAACTAGTTTTATCCCCCCCAGGGATACGCAGTATTTT. It encodes CASSQETSFIPPRDTQYF.